This TCR beta chain derives from a study of T cells after yellow fever vaccination. TCRdb itself ran the 5' RACE reads through MiXCR, one entry per CDR3 protein. Of a few hundred thousand distinct CDR3 sequences detected, around a sixth appear once; the ten largest clones hold roughly 17%. The sample holds a few counts of this clonotype. The antigen is unknown. General study points: In post-booster samples, most primary-vaccination clones reappeared (about 95% CD4, 75% to 90% CD8). Researchers cautioned that FACS-sorted repertoires could harbor abundant clonotypes contaminating from the bulk population. The study found a weaker secondary response that peaked faster, day 5 versus 15.

J was trimmed by 4 bases and V by 4 bases; bases with no gene match: 11. CDR1 and CDR2 from the germline V gene are SEHNR and FQNEAQ (reference sequence). The CDR3 totals 16 residues. The sequence derives from a man between 18 and 29 years old who received the YFV17D yellow fever vaccine. The rearrangement links TRBV7-9 to TRBJ2-7; 9 nucleotides agree with TRBD1. This specimen consisted of PBMCs, obtained 4 to 6 days after the first yellow fever vaccination. The CDR3: CASSSSSGQGNYEQYF. CDR3 DNA sequence: TGTGCCAGCAGCTCATCGTCGGGACAGGGAAATTACGAGCAGTACTTC.